This T cell receptor beta chain was identified in a study of early T cells in non-severe SARS-CoV-2 infection. Study summary: With bulk RNA from unsorted whole blood as input, sequencing yielded unpaired chains.

The CDR3 runs to 14 residues. Germline CDR1 is MNHEY and CDR2 is SVGEGT. With 0 bases removed from V and 1 base from J, the gap between germline ends came to 6 bases. Individual cDNA molecules were tagged with unique molecular identifiers. TCRdb called the 5' RACE reads again in MiXCR, with one record for every CDR3 protein. The sample contains over 95,000 distinct CDR3 sequences, 16% of which appear only once. Many counts were recorded for this clonotype. This chain connects TRBV6-2 or TRBV6-3 to TRBJ2-5; TRBD1 might be the D (5 bases). The sequence came from an adult who was a healthcare worker with PCR-confirmed SARS-CoV-2 infection or an uninfected control (not recorded which). Sequenced: whole blood. The CDR3 protein is CASSYSGAQETQYF. In DNA form, the CDR3 reads TGTGCCAGCAGTTACTCAGGGGCCCAAGAGACCCAGTACTTC.